The 23 T cell receptor beta chains in this list originate from one sample, sequenced in a study of radiotherapy plus CTLA-4 blockade in lung cancer (dated by TCRdb to 2016 to 2018). Library generation was performed with the immunoSEQ multiplex PCR assay. TCRdb carries this immuneACCESS record with in-frame sequences only. Its versions omit some clonotypes, under half of them owing to an unresolved V gene in the studies checked, with the rest unexplained. The sample includes about 60,000 clones, with around 76% observed a single time. The ten most abundant clones make up 2.9% of the sample. The specimen was peripheral blood, collected from a patient treated with radiotherapy plus ipilimumab. The receptors derive from a human donor with non-small cell lung cancer who had a complete response to radiotherapy plus ipilimumab.

The rearrangement joins TRBV28 to TRBJ1-3; 7 nucleotides agree with TRBD1. V dropped 4 bases and J dropped 4; count of bases not matched to a gene: 13. CDR1 is MDHEN, CDR2 SYDVKM, per germline. The CDR3 loop spans 17 amino acids. The chain's CDR3 is CASSSGGLGQEGNTIYF. CDR3 in DNA: TGTGCCAGCAGTTCAGGGGGTTTAGGACAGGAGGGAAACACCATATATTTT.

The V call is TRBV7-2, the J call TRBJ2-5; TRBD2 agrees at 11 bases. Germline lookup yields CDR1 SGHTA and CDR2 FQGNSA. Germline trimming cut 6 bases from V and 0 bases from J; bases unmatched to any gene: 9. The CDR3 is made up of 17 amino acids. The CDR3 region is CASSTPGLAGHQETQYF. The CDR3 nucleotides are TGTGCCAGCAGTACCCCCGGACTAGCGGGTCACCAAGAGACCCAGTACTTC.

The CDR3 loop reads CASSYTQGGVGEQYF. DNA for the CDR3: TGTGCCAGCAGTTACACCCAGGGAGGAGTCGGCGAGCAGTACTTC. The chain joins TRBV6-6 to TRBJ2-7; tentatively, D is TRBD2 (6 bases). Germline lookup yields CDR1 MNHNY and CDR2 SVGAGI (reference sequence). V lost 2 bases and J 6 bases, leaving 17 bases between the germline ends. This CDR3 region has 15 residues.

This clone was seen a handful of times. This chain joins TRBV25-1 and TRBJ2-2; 9 bases are a match to TRBD2. The V and J ends lost 1 base and 4 bases, in that order; junction bases with no gene match: 7. The CDR3 runs 17 residues. Germline assignment: CDR1 MGHDK and CDR2 SYGVNS. This chain's CDR3 is CASSESGRGGSTGELFF. CDR3 bases: TGTGCCAGCAGTGAATCTGGGCGGGGGGGTAGCACCGGGGAGCTGTTTTTT.

The J gene is TRBJ1-1, the V gene TRBV27; 8 nucleotides match TRBD1. The CDR3 has 16 amino acids. Losses at the gene ends were 7 bases for V and 0 bases for J; bases not matched to a gene: 10. Germline V gene sequence: CDR1 MNHEY, CDR2 SMNVEV (reference sequence). The CDR3 region is CASTRRGLGLNTEAFF. CDR3 nucleotide sequence: TGTGCCAGCACTCGCAGGGGGCTGGGGTTGAACACTGAAGCTTTCTTT.

This clone appeared a few times. This rearrangement joins TRBV7-9 to TRBJ1-1; TRBD1 matches 7 bases. This CDR3 has 18 residues. Germline V CDR1 and CDR2: SEHNR, FQNEAQ (reference sequence). V dropped 7 bases and J dropped 0; count of bases not matched to a gene: 17. The CDR3: CASNLLRQGRVMNTEAFF. CDR3 nucleotides: TGTGCCAGCAACCTCTTACGACAGGGCCGGGTCATGAACACTGAAGCTTTCTTT.

CDR3 bases: TGTGCCAGTAGTTTGACAGGGGGCCTAACTAATGAAAAACTGTTTTTT. It specifies CASSLTGGLTNEKLFF. The chain employs TRBV19 and TRBJ1-4; TRBD1 aligns across 10 bases. Per germline, CDR1 LNHDA and CDR2 SQIVND (reference sequence). Losses at the gene ends were 5 bases for V and 1 base for J; bases not matched to a gene: 4. The CDR3 totals 16 residues.

The chain uses TRBV7-8 and TRBJ2-1, with 8 bases matching TRBD2. Germline CDR1 is SGHVS and CDR2 is FQNEAQ. With V trimmed by 3 bases and J by 6 bases, 4 bases remained unmatched. The CDR3 runs 14 residues. This chain's CDR3 is CASSLSSGTNEQFF. CDR3 sequence (DNA): TGTGCCAGCAGCTTGAGTAGCGGGACCAATGAGCAGTTCTTC. Full variable domain (rest looked up from reference TRBV7-8 and TRBJ2-1): GAGVSQSPRYKVAKRGQDVALRCDPISGHVSLFWYQQALGQGPEFLTYFQNEAQLDKSGLPSDRFFAERPEGSVSTLKIQRTQQEDSAVYLCASSLSSGTNEQFFGPGTRLTVL.

This clone was detected a few times. The chain uses TRBV10-3 and TRBJ2-7, with D perhaps TRBD2 (6 bases). The germline gives CDR1 ENHRY, CDR2 SYGVKD. CDR3 size: 14 residues. Trimming removed 8 bases at V and 1 base at J, with 15 bases between. For the CDR3, the DNA is TGTGCCATCGAGAACGGGAGTGGATCCTACGAGCAGTACTTC. Protein product: CAIENGSGSYEQYF.

The rearrangement links TRBV18 to TRBJ2-1, with a possible D match to TRBD2 (6 bases). Germline loops: CDR1 KGHSH, CDR2 LQKENI. V dropped 1 base and J dropped 8 bases, with 6 bases sitting between them. The CDR3 covers 12 residues. CDR3 nucleotides: TGTGCCAGCTCACCACGGGGGGATGAGCAGTTCTTC. Translating gives CASSPRGDEQFF.

The count of this clone is one. The chain couples TRBV10-3 to TRBJ2-5; weak D call: TRBD2 (6 bases). Germline-derived CDR1 and CDR2 are ENHRY and SYGVKD. The CDR3 runs to 16 residues. Deletions cut 10 bases from V and 2 bases from J, with 23 bases between. Here the CDR3 DNA reads TGTGCCACTGGGGGGAAGGAGACAGATTCGCAAGAGACCCAGTACTTC. This codes for CATGGKETDSQETQYF.

The chain recombines TRBV18 with TRBJ2-7; tentative D call: TRBD2 (6 bases). V lost 1 base to trimming and J lost 3 bases, with 7 bases between them. The CDR3 covers 13 residues. Germline CDR1 KGHSH, CDR2 LQKENI. The CDR3 DNA is TGTGCCAGCTCACCACAGGAGGGCTACGAGCAGTACTTC. Translated, it gives CASSPQEGYEQYF.

This rearrangement joins TRBV28 to TRBJ1-1; D unclear. CDR1 and CDR2 from the germline V gene are MDHEN and SYDVKM. The CDR3 has 13 residues. V lost 3 bases and J lost 1, with 6 bases in between. CDR3 DNA sequence: TGTGCCAGCAGTTTTCTAGAGAACACTGAAGCTTTCTTT. Its protein is CASSFLENTEAFF.

This clone was picked up one time. The chain has TRBV5-6 and TRBJ2-1, with 10 nucleotides matching TRBD2. The J segment lost 7 bases and the V segment lost 0 bases, leaving 10 bases of the junction unmatched. This CDR3 comprises 17 residues. Germline V gene data show CDR1 as SGHDT and CDR2 as YYEEEE. This CDR3 is CASSLGLAGASGNEQFF. CDR3 nucleotides: TGTGCCAGCAGCTTGGGGCTAGCGGGAGCGAGTGGAAATGAGCAGTTCTTC.

This clone has more than one count but fewer than ten. The rearrangement joins TRBV18 to TRBJ1-3; the D is unclear. The CDR3 spans 17 residues. From germline, CDR1 is KGHSH and CDR2 LQKENI. With 2 bases removed from V and 0 bases from J, the gap between germline ends came to 14 bases. The CDR3 DNA follows: TGTGCCAGCTCACCAAAGGTCTTAGGAGGCTCTGGAAACACCATATATTTT. Translated, it gives CASSPKVLGGSGNTIYF.

This clone was detected only a few times. This rearrangement joins TRBV4-1 to TRBJ1-4; D possibly corresponds to TRBD1 (6 bases). Germline CDR1 and CDR2: MGHRA and YSYEKL. This CDR3 contains 16 residues. V dropped 0 bases and J dropped 8 bases, with 16 bases sitting between them. The CDR3 loop reads CASSQDREQGYEKLFF. For the CDR3, the DNA is TGCGCCAGCAGCCAAGATCGGGAACAGGGCTACGAAAAACTGTTTTTT.

This clone was picked up one time. The V gene is TRBV7-9, the J gene TRBJ1-5, with D possibly TRBD1 on 5 matching bases. Per germline, CDR1 SEHNR and CDR2 FQNEAQ (reference sequence). The ends were cut back, 5 bases at V and 0 bases at J, with 14 bases in the middle. This CDR3 has 16 residues. The CDR3 reads CASSPLTVYSNQPQHF. Here the CDR3 DNA reads TGTGCCAGCAGCCCATTGACAGTTTATAGCAATCAGCCCCAGCATTTT.

The V and J genes are TRBV6-5 and TRBJ1-4; D gene uncertain. Germline CDR1 is MNHEY and CDR2 is SVGAGI. This CDR3 is built from 15 residues. V was clipped by 5 bases and J by 0 bases, with 10 bases between them. CDR3 DNA sequence: TGTGCCAGCAGTCGGGAGTACGCAACTAATGAAAAACTGTTTTTT. As protein: CASSREYATNEKLFF.

The V gene is TRBV2, the J gene TRBJ1-1; TRBD1 agrees at 11 bases. Germline CDR1 SNHLY, CDR2 FYNNEI. This CDR3 has 17 residues. The V and J ends lost 2 bases and 0 bases, in that order; junction bases with no gene match: 5. CDR3 DNA sequence: TGTGCCAGCAGTGAATGGGGGACAGGGGGGATGAACACTGAAGCTTTCTTT. Translation gives CASSEWGTGGMNTEAFF.

The rearrangement joins TRBV5-4 to TRBJ2-2, with 7 bases identical to TRBD2. CDR1 SGHNT and CDR2 YYREEE come from the germline V gene (reference sequence). The CDR3 covers 13 residues. V lost 5 bases and J lost 10; bases outside the gene matches: 8. CDR3 loop: CASSPGTIQELFF. The CDR3 nucleotides are TGTGCCAGCAGTCCCGGGACTATCCAGGAGCTGTTTTTT. Using reference TRBV5-4 and TRBJ2-2 for the parts outside the CDR3, the full variable domain is ETGVTQSPTHLIKTRGQQVTLRCSSQSGHNTVSWYQQALGQGPQFIFQYYREEENGRGNFPPRFSGLQFPNYSSELNVNALELDDSALYLCASSPGTIQELFFGEGSRLTVL.

V usage is TRBV6-5 and J usage is TRBJ2-5; 11 bases are shared with TRBD2. The tail of the sequence fits TRBJ2-7 better, so the J call may be wrong. CDR3 length equals 16 residues. Germline V lookup: CDR1 MNHEY, CDR2 SVGAGI. CDR3 DNA sequence: TGTGCCAGCAGTTACTCGACTAGCGGGACGGTAAACGAGCAGTACTTC. Its protein product is CASSYSTSGTVNEQYF.

The CDR3 DNA sequence: TGCGCCAGCAGTCAATTGGGCAAGAACTCCTACAATGAGCAGTTCTTC. Encoded protein: CASSQLGKNSYNEQFF. The V call is TRBV23-1, the J call TRBJ2-1; D gene uncertain. Being an ORF, TRBV23-1 has a function that is uncertain. The CDR3 runs 16 residues. V lost 1 base to trimming and J lost 0 bases, with 10 bases between them.

As to this clone: The same CDR3 arises from other DNA sequences in this sample as well. The chain carries TRBV19 and TRBJ2-3; 8 nucleotides match TRBD2. CDR3 length: 17 residues. V dropped 4 bases and J dropped 4; count of bases not matched to a gene: 13. Germline V lookup: CDR1 LNHDA, CDR2 SQIVND (reference sequence). The CDR3 spells CASSRRLAPKFADTQYF. DNA of the CDR3: TGTGCCAGTAGTAGGAGACTAGCGCCAAAGTTCGCAGATACGCAGTATTTT.